The present TCR beta chain was sequenced within a study of cytomegalovirus exposure and HLA in healthy donors. V was shortened by 0 bases and J by 0 bases, with 9 bases between the two germline ends. Germline V gene lookup returns CDR1 SGDLS and CDR2 YYNGEE. The CDR3 consists of 15 residues. Both 60 Vbeta primers and 13 Jbeta primers went into the PCR. Clones were read by immunoSEQ multiplex PCR, and TCRdb kept only the in-frame ones, dropping some. This sample has around 150,000 clones, with roughly four fifths found just once. Sample: PBMCs. The sequence was obtained from a woman between 50 and 59 years old in good health and CMV-seronegative. The chain combines TRBV9 with TRBJ1-2; tentative D call: TRBD1 (5 bases). CDR3: CASSVEAGSNYGYTF. The CDR3, as DNA: TGTGCCAGCAGCGTAGAAGCAGGGTCTAACTATGGCTACACCTTC.